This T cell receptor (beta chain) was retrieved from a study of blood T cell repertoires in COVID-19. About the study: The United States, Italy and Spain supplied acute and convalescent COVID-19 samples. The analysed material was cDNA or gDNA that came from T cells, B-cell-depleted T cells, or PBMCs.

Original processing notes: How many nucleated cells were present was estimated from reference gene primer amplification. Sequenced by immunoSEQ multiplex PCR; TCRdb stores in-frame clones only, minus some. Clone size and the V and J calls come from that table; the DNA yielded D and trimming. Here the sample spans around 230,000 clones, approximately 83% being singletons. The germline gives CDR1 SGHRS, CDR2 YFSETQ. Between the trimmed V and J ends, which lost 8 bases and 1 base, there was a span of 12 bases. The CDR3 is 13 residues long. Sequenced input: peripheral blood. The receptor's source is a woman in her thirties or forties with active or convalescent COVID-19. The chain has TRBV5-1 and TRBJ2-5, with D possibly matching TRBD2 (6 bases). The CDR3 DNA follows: TGCGCCAGTGGCGGGGTTACCCAAGAGACCCAGTACTTC. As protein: CASGGVTQETQYF.